This T cell receptor beta chain was retrieved from a study of shared clonotypes between healthy human individuals. Across the whole study: The study drew on a couple of women and a few men aged 18 to 49 as donors.

Concerning this clone: The target antigen is unknown.

Per germline, CDR1 SGHDN and CDR2 FVKESK. The CDR3 contains 16 residues. With 3 bases clipped from V and 6 bases from J, the junction kept 8 bases outside the gene matches. The study, taken as a whole, reports: The sampled material consisted only of blood, and tissue repertoires are likely to differ. Naive subsets usually exceeded memory subsets in estimated richness.

The naive CD8 population came from CD45RO-negative cells selected for CCR7, without terminally differentiated effector memory CD45RA+ cells. The material for each subset, its genomic DNA, was split evenly across several immunoSEQ plates. Only in-frame clones appear in the TCRdb table, and some are missing; sequencing was by immunoSEQ multiplex PCR. This sample has about 820,000 clones, with around 92% found just once. V gene TRBV14 combines with J gene TRBJ2-3; TRBD2 aligns across 11 bases. The clonotype was recovered from a man aged 30 to 45 in good health. Sequencing used naive CD8+ T cells sorted from blood. The CDR3 DNA reads TGTGCCAGCAGCCATTTGCTAGCGGGAGGCATGGATACGCAGTATTTT. It encodes CASSHLLAGGMDTQYF.